One sample yielded the 24 T cell receptor beta chains listed below, sequenced in a study of blood T cell repertoires in COVID-19. Method: immunoSEQ multiplex PCR; TCRdb's copy keeps in-frame clones and lacks some. The top ten hold around 2.1% of the sample, which has about 310,000 clones, around 90% seen once. Material for sequencing was peripheral blood. These receptors originate from a young man with active or convalescent COVID-19.

The genes are TRBV21-1 and TRBJ1-6. TRBV21-1 is tagged as a pseudogene. The CDR3 runs to 15 residues. The CDR3 is CASSNFPGENSPLHF. Written as DNA, the CDR3 is TGTGCCAGCAGCAATTTTCCGGGGGAGAATTCACCCCTCCACTTT.

The genes are TRBV7-9 and TRBJ1-2; D call uncertain. V was cut by 5 bases and J by 4 bases, with 11 bases left in between. CDR3 size: 13 residues. Germline V gene lookup returns CDR1 SEHNR and CDR2 FQNEAQ (reference sequence). The CDR3: CASSQREGYGYTF. Here the CDR3 DNA reads TGTGCCAGCAGCCAACGAGAGGGCTATGGCTACACCTTC.

This clone came up once. The DNA for the CDR3 is TGTGCCAGCAGCCAACGTCCATGGCGGGAGTACCAAGAGACCCAGTACTTC. Its protein is CASSQRPWREYQETQYF. This chain links TRBV6-2 or TRBV6-3 with TRBJ2-5; 7 bases agree with TRBD2. The CDR3 covers 17 residues. Germline V lookup: CDR1 MNHEY, CDR2 SVGEGT. J was trimmed by 0 bases and V by 6 bases; bases with no gene match: 13.

J is TRBJ1-3 and V is TRBV6-6; D remains unclear. V was trimmed by 1 base and J by 0 bases, leaving 10 bases between them. Germline values: CDR1 MNHNY, CDR2 SVGAGI (reference sequence). This CDR3 region has 16 residues. CDR3 DNA: TGTGCCAGCAGTTACTTGGGCACCCTCTCTGGAAACACCATATATTTT. This gives the protein CASSYLGTLSGNTIYF.

The genes are TRBV7-8 and TRBJ2-7, with D perhaps matching TRBD1 (5 bases). The CDR3 is 14 residues long. The V gene lost 4 bases and the J gene lost 5 bases, with 15 bases spanning the gap. Germline lookup yields CDR1 SGHVS and CDR2 FQNEAQ. CDR3 sequence (DNA): TGTGCCAGCAGCTCAAGACCAGGGATCGACGAGCAGTACTTC. Its translation is CASSSRPGIDEQYF.

V and J are TRBV27 and TRBJ2-3; D may be TRBD2 (6 bases). Trimming stripped 6 bases from V and 3 bases from J, with 19 bases between. Germline V CDR1 and CDR2: MNHEY, SMNVEV (reference sequence). This CDR3 contains 16 residues. The CDR3 is CASRPSRGRRTDTQYF. CDR3 nucleotide sequence: TGTGCCAGCAGACCATCGCGGGGCCGGCGGACAGATACGCAGTATTTT.

This clone showed up just a few times. This chain connects TRBV29-1 to TRBJ1-4, with D possibly being TRBD1 (5 bases). V dropped 7 bases and J dropped 2 bases, with 17 bases sitting between them. CDR3 length: 15 amino acids. The germline V gene has CDR1 SQVTM and CDR2 ANQGSEA. CDR3 residues: CSASRGLGTNEKLFF. DNA for the CDR3: TGCAGCGCCTCTAGGGGACTTGGGACTAATGAAAAACTGTTTTTT.

The CDR3 DNA is TGTGCCAGCGGGACAGGGAGGCCCGGGGAGCTGTTTTTT. It is translated as CASGTGRPGELFF. This chain uses TRBV3-1 (or the pseudogene TRBV3-2) with TRBJ2-2; 9 nucleotides agree with TRBD1. CDR3 size: 13 residues. The germline CDR1 and CDR2 sequences are LGHDT and YNNKEL (reference sequence). The ends lost 8 bases at V and 6 bases at J; junction bases unmatched: 4.

The chain couples TRBV4-1 to TRBJ1-4, with D perhaps matching TRBD1 (6 bases). V lost 3 bases and J 8 bases, leaving 10 bases between the germline ends. The CDR3 totals 13 residues. Germline loops: CDR1 MGHRA, CDR2 YSYEKL. The CDR3 loop is CASSQGDREKLFF. The CDR3 DNA sequence: TGCGCCAGCAGCCAGGGTGACAGGGAAAAACTGTTTTTT.

The V gene is TRBV28, the J gene TRBJ2-1; D is perhaps TRBD1 (6 bases). The length of the CDR3 is 13 residues. Trimming removed 1 base at V and 6 bases at J, with 7 bases between. CDR1 and CDR2 from the germline V gene are MDHEN and SYDVKM. The CDR3 region has the DNA TGTGCCAGCAGTTTATTCAGGGGCAATGAGCAGTTCTTC. Translating gives CASSLFRGNEQFF.

The J gene is TRBJ1-5, the V gene TRBV19; a possible D gene is TRBD1 (6 bases). The CDR3 runs to 14 residues. The germline V gene encodes CDR1 LNHDA and CDR2 SQIVND (reference sequence). Trimming shortened V by 2 bases and J by 4 bases, and 9 bases separated the two germline ends. In DNA form, the CDR3 reads TGTGCCAGTAGTATACAGACAGGTAATCAGCCCCAGCATTTT. Its translation is CASSIQTGNQPQHF. Looking up the rest from reference TRBV19 and TRBJ1-5 gives the full variable domain: DGGITQSPKYLFRKEGQNVTLSCEQNLNHDAMYWYRQDPGQGLRLIYYSQIVNDFQKGDIAEGYSVSREKKESFPLTVTSAQKNPTAFYLCASSIQTGNQPQHFGDGTRLSIL.

This clone showed up just a few times. The V and J genes are TRBV10-3 and TRBJ2-3; 7 nucleotides agree with TRBD1. Germline loops: CDR1 ENHRY, CDR2 SYGVKD. The trim removed 4 bases at V and 4 bases at J, leaving 5 bases unmatched. This CDR3 spans 14 amino acids. The CDR3 nucleotides are TGTGCCATCAGTGCCAAGACAGGGTCAGATACGCAGTATTTT. Translation: CAISAKTGSDTQYF.

This chain uses TRBV5-8 with TRBJ1-2; TRBD1 might be the D (5 bases). Germline assignment: CDR1 SGHTS and CDR2 YDEGEE. This CDR3 has 13 residues. The V gene lost 4 bases and the J gene lost 4 bases, with 11 bases spanning the gap. The CDR3: CASSDSAFYGYTF. CDR3 DNA: TGTGCCAGCAGCGACAGCGCCTTCTATGGCTACACCTTC.

V is TRBV7-8 and J is TRBJ1-5; TRBD1 matches at 9 bases. The CDR3 covers 14 residues. The J segment lost 8 bases and the V segment lost 5 bases, leaving 7 bases of the junction unmatched. Per the germline V gene, CDR1 is SGHVS and CDR2 is FQNEAQ. CDR3 sequence (DNA): TGTGCCAGCAGCCAGGGACAGGGTGCAAAGCCCCAGCATTTT. It translates to CASSQGQGAKPQHF.

This clone was detected only once. CDR3 in amino acids: CASSFAVREAFF. As DNA, the CDR3 is TGTGCCAGCAGCTTTGCGGTGAGGGAAGCTTTCTTT. The V call is TRBV5-5, the J call TRBJ1-1; D not certain. Germline V gene sequence: CDR1 SGHKS, CDR2 YYEKEE (reference sequence). The CDR3 sequence is 12 residues long. V lost 2 bases and J lost 8, with 10 bases in between. Full variable domain (outside the CDR3, taken from reference TRBV5-5 and TRBJ1-1): DAGVTQSPTHLIKTRGQQVTLRCSPISGHKSVSWYQQVLGQGPQFIFQYYEKEERGRGNFPDRFSARQFPNYSSELNVNALLLGDSALYLCASSFAVREAFFGQGTRLTVV.

The chain is built from TRBV7-2 and TRBJ2-1; no definite D call. Trimming left V 1 base short and J 8 bases short, with 3 bases between. The CDR3 sequence is 11 residues long. Germline lookup yields CDR1 SGHTA and CDR2 FQGNSA. This CDR3 reads CASSLGHEQFF. DNA of the CDR3: TGTGCCAGCAGCTTAGGGCATGAGCAGTTCTTC.

The V call is TRBV14, the J call TRBJ2-7; D remains ambiguous. Trimming took off 1 base at V and 3 bases at J, with 7 bases between the two ends. This CDR3 has 13 residues. Germline CDR1 reads SGHDN; CDR2 reads FVKESK. The CDR3 DNA is TGTGCCAGCAGCCAAGGGCAAATCTACGAGCAGTACTTC. This gives the protein CASSQGQIYEQYF.

The chain combines TRBV4-1 with TRBJ2-2, with 9 bases that match TRBD1. V lost 3 bases to trimming and J lost 7 bases; unmatched junction nucleotides: 6. The CDR3 has 15 amino acids. Per the germline V gene, CDR1 is MGHRA and CDR2 is YSYEKL. The CDR3 here is CASSHNRGQVGELFF. CDR3 nucleotides: TGCGCCAGCAGCCACAACAGGGGGCAGGTCGGGGAGCTGTTTTTT.

The chain couples TRBV9 to TRBJ1-2; D might be TRBD1 (5 bases). The CDR3 is made up of 13 amino acids. Germline V gene sequence: CDR1 SGDLS, CDR2 YYNGEE. Trimming took 3 bases from V and 5 from J, leaving 11 bases between them. The CDR3 DNA sequence: TGTGCCAGCAGCGAGACCGCAGGGTATGGCTACACCTTC. Encoded protein: CASSETAGYGYTF.

The chain uses TRBV28 and TRBJ1-5; D ambiguous. Trimming removed 2 bases at V and 0 bases at J, with 5 bases between. The CDR3 is 14 amino acids. Germline V gene lookup returns CDR1 MDHEN and CDR2 SYDVKM. CDR3 sequence (DNA): TGTGCCAGCAGTTTAATTAGTAGCAATCAGCCCCAGCATTTT. It translates to CASSLISSNQPQHF.

The chain recombines TRBV6-2 or TRBV6-3 with TRBJ2-6, with TRBD1 as a possible D gene (6 bases). V was pared by 0 bases and J by 0 bases, with 15 bases between. The CDR3 consists of 19 residues. In germline, CDR1 is MNHEY, CDR2 SVGEGT. The CDR3 nucleotides are TGTGCCAGCAGTTACTCGACCCGGGACACATACTCTGGGGCCAACGTCCTGACTTTC. Translated: CASSYSTRDTYSGANVLTF.

The chain recombines TRBV12-3 or TRBV12-4 with TRBJ2-7, with 8 bases fitting TRBD2. The V gene end was trimmed by 3 bases and the J gene end by 7 bases; junction bases not matched to a gene: 5. The CDR3 contains 13 residues. Here the CDR3 reads CASSLVAGWEQYF. CDR3 bases: TGTGCCAGCAGTTTGGTAGCGGGGTGGGAGCAGTACTTC.

The J gene is TRBJ1-4, the V gene TRBV5-1; 8 positions match TRBD1. This CDR3 has 16 amino acids. V lost 0 bases to trimming and J lost 6 bases; unmatched junction nucleotides: 7. Per germline, CDR1 SGHRS and CDR2 YFSETQ. The CDR3 nucleotides read TGCGCCAGCAGCTTGGCCGGAACAGGGGGATATGAAAAACTGTTTTTT. Its protein product is CASSLAGTGGYEKLFF.

CDR3 in DNA: TGTGCCAGCAGTTTTAGGGGCACTGAAGCTTTCTTT. The encoded protein is CASSFRGTEAFF. The rearrangement uses TRBV27 and TRBJ1-1, with D possibly matching TRBD1 (5 bases). Germline V gene lookup returns CDR1 MNHEY and CDR2 SMNVEV (reference sequence). The CDR3 runs to 12 residues. V lost 3 bases and J lost 4, with 6 bases in between.